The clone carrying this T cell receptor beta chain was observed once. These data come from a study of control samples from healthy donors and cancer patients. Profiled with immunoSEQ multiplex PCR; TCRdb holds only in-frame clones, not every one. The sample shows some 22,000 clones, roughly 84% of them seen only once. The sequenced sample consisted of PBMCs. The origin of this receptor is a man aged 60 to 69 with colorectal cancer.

The chain's CDR3 is CASSLEGKGREYF. For the CDR3, the DNA is TGTGCCAGCAGCTTAGAAGGGAAGGGCAGGGAGTATTTT. This sequence joins TRBV7-9 and TRBJ2-3, with D possibly matching TRBD1 (5 bases). This CDR3 comprises 13 residues. Looked up from germline, CDR1 is SEHNR and CDR2 is FQNEAQ (reference sequence). V dropped 1 base and J dropped 13 bases, with 15 bases sitting between them.